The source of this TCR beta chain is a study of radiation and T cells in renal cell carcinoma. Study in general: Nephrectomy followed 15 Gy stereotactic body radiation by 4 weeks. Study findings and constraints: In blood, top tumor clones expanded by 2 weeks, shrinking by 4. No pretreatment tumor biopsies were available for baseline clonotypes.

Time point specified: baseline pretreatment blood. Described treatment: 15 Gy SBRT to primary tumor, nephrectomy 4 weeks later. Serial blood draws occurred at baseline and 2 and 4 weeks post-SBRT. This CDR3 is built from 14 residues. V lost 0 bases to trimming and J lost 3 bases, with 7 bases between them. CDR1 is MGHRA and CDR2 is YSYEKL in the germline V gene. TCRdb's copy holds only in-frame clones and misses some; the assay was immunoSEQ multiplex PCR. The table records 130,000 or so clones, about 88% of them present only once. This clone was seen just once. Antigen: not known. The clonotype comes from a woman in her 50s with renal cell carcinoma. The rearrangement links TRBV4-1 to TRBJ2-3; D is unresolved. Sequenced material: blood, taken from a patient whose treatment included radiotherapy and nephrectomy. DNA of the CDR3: TGCGCCAGCAGCCAAGATTTGGGAACAGATACGCAGTATTTT. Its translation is CASSQDLGTDTQYF.